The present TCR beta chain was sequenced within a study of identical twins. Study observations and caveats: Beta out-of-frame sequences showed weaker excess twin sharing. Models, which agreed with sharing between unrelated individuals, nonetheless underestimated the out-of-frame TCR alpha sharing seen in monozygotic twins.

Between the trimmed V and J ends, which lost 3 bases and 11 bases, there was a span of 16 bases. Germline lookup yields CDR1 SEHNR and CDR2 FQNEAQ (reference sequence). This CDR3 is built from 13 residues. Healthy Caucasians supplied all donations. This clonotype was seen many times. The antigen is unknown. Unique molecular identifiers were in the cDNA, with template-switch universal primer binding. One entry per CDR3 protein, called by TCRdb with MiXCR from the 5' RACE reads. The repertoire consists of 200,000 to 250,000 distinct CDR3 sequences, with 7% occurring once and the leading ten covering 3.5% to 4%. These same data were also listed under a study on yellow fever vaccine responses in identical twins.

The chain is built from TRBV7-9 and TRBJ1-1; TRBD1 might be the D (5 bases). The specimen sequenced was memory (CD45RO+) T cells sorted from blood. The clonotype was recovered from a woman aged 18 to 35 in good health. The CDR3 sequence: CASSLDTGSLAFF. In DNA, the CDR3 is TGTGCCAGCAGCTTGGACACGGGGAGCTTGGCTTTCTTT. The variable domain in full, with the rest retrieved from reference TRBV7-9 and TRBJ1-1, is DTGVSQNPRHKITKRGQNVTFRCDPISEHNRLYWYRQTLGQGPEFLTYFQNEAQLEKSRLLSDRFSAERPKGSFSTLEIQRTEQGDSAMYLCASSLDTGSLAFFGQGTRLTVV.